The source of this T cell receptor (beta chain) is a study of cytomegalovirus exposure and HLA in healthy donors. The CDR3 length is 14 residues. Per germline, CDR1 SGHRS and CDR2 YFSETQ. J lost 4 bases, V lost 2 bases, and 4 bases had no gene match. The PCR made use of 60 Vbeta and 13 Jbeta primers. TCRdb keeps only in-frame clones here, not all; method: immunoSEQ multiplex PCR. This table holds about 62,000 clones, about four fifths found once. Study-wide results and limits: As immune exposure information, only CMV serostatus was available.

In its sample, this clone was seen once. Its antigen is not identified. The gene calls are TRBV5-1 and TRBJ2-7, with 9 nucleotides matching TRBD2. The sequence derives from a woman in her twenties or thirties in good health and CMV-seronegative. The source material was PBMCs. The CDR3 DNA reads as TGCGCCAGCAGCTTAGCGGGAGGCGTATACGAGCAGTACGTC. Protein sequence: CASSLAGGVYEQYV.